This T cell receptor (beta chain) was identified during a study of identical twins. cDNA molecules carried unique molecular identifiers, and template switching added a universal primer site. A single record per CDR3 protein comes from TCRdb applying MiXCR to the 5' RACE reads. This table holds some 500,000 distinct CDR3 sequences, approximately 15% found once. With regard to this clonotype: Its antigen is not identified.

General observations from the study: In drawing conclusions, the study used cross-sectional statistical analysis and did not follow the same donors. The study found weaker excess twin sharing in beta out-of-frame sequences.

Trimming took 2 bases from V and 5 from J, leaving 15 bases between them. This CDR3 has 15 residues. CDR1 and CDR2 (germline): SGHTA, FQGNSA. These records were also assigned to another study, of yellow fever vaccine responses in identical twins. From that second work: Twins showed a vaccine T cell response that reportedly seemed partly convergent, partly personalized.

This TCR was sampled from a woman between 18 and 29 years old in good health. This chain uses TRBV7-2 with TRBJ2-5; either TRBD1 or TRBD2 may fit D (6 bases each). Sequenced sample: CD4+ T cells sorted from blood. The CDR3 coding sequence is TGTGCCAGCAGCTTAAGATGGGGGGCCGTGGAGACCCAGTACTTC. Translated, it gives CASSLRWGAVETQYF. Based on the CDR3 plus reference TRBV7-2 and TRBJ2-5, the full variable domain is GAGVSQSPSNKVTEKGKDVELRCDPISGHTALYWYRQSLGQGLEFLIYFQGNSAPDKSGLPSDRFSAERTGGSVSTLTIQRTQQEDSAVYLCASSLRWGAVETQYFGPGTRLLVL.